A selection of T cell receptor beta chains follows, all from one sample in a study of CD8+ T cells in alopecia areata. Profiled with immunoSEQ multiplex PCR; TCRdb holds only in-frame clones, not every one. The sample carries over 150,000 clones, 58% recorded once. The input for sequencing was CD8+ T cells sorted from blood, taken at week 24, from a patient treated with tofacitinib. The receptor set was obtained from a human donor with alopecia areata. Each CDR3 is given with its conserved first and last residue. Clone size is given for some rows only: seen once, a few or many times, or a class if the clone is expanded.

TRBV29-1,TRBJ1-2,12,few,CSDSTGWNGYTF
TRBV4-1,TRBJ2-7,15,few,CASSQVQGLPYEQYF
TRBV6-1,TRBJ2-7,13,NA,CASSVDRTSEQYF
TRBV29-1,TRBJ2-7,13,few,CSAEDRGSYEQYF
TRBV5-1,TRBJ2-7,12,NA,CASSRGWGEQYF
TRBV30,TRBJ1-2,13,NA,CASKGEIDYGYTF
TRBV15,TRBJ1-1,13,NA,CATSREGGLEAFF
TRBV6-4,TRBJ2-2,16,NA,CASSDSGGHNTGELFF
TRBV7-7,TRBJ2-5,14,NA,CASSSTGGQETQYF
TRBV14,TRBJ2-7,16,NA,CASSHPGQGGGYEQYF
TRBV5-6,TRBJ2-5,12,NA,CASSYSRETQYF
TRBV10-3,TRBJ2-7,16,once,CAISEWGGTETYEQYF
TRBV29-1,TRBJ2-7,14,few,CSVEDRGLSYEQYF
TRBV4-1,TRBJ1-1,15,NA,CASSPTREMNTEAFF
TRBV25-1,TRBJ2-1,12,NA,CASSDLVNEQFF
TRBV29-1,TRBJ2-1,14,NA,CSVPVSGGADEQFF
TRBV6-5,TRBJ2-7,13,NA,CASSYSRENEQYF
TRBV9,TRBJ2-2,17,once,CASSPVWGVGNTGELFF
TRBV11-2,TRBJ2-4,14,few,CASSLSGRKNIQYF
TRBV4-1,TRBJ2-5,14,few,CASSQDPGGETQYF
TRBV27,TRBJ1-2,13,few,CASSSGLNYGYTF
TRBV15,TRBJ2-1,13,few,CATSRSRGDEQFF
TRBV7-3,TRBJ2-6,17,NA,CASSLRGGRSGANVLTF
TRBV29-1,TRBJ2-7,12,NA,CSVRQPLDEQYF
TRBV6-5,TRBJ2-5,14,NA,CATTGPRGGGTQYF
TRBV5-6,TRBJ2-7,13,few,CASSNRGIYEQYF